Listed below are T cell receptor beta chains from one sample, sequenced in a study of control samples from healthy donors and cancer patients. Clones were read by immunoSEQ multiplex PCR, and TCRdb kept only the in-frame ones, dropping some. The table shows 98,000 or so clones, with around 80% occurring only once. The specimen sequenced was blood. The receptors here all came from a man younger than 30 in good health. Each CDR3 is given with its conserved first and last residue. Each record gives: CDR3 length, V gene, CDR3 protein.

length: 13
V: TRBV29-1
CDR3: CSLIGQAKGEQFF

length: 11
V: TRBV12-3/TRBV12-4
CDR3: CASSRQREQYF

length: 14
V: TRBV30
CDR3: CAWLGGTAKIEQFF

length: 12
V: TRBV2
CDR3: CASSDEGPGYTF

length: 14
V: TRBV5-1
CDR3: CASSPRIMNTEAFF

length: 16
V: TRBV2
CDR3: CASSEISSSYNSPLHF

length: 15
V: TRBV7-6
CDR3: CASSPTPSGANVLTF

length: 18
V: TRBV7-2
CDR3: CASSLGLYRTPSTDTQYF

length: 13
V: TRBV14
CDR3: CASSHNARETQYF

length: 16
V: TRBV5-1
CDR3: CASSKRPGQGNTEAFF

length: 15
V: TRBV7-6
CDR3: CASSLSRGQQETQYF

length: 16
V: TRBV19
CDR3: CASSIEGGRGNTEAFF

length: 13
V: TRBV7-9
CDR3: CASSLNAGGEAFF

length: 15
V: TRBV6-5
CDR3: CASIWGAGGNEKLFF

length: 14
V: TRBV6-4
CDR3: CASSEQGSTDTQYF

length: 18
V: TRBV19
CDR3: CASSRDRSLGRTNTEAFF

length: 11
V: TRBV3-1/TRBV3-2
CDR3: CKGDGTDTQYF

length: 13
V: TRBV9
CDR3: CATDRGSKGGYTF

length: 12
V: TRBV11-2
CDR3: CAISGGDAEAFF

length: 15
V: TRBV6-1
CDR3: CASSDWTDSNQPQHF

length: 15
V: TRBV30
CDR3: CAWSLLAGRTDTQYF

length: 12
V: TRBV7-8
CDR3: CASSLDRGPQHF

length: 15
V: TRBV6-5
CDR3: CASRYRGQSYNEQFF

length: 13
V: TRBV5-1
CDR3: CASSLTGEYGYTF

length: 15
V: TRBV19
CDR3: CASSIEIRGRSPLHF

length: 14
V: TRBV24-1
CDR3: CATSDSYRSYGYTF

length: 14
V: TRBV7-9
CDR3: CASSLTGGTDTQYF

length: 13
V: TRBV27
CDR3: CASSLSGPNEQFF

length: 15
V: TRBV2
CDR3: CASSEAGALDQPQHF

length: 15
V: TRBV9
CDR3: CASSVATGAYEKLFF

length: 16
V: TRBV19
CDR3: CASSIDVAGGNNEQFF

length: 18
V: TRBV18
CDR3: CASSRLAGGPILQETQYF